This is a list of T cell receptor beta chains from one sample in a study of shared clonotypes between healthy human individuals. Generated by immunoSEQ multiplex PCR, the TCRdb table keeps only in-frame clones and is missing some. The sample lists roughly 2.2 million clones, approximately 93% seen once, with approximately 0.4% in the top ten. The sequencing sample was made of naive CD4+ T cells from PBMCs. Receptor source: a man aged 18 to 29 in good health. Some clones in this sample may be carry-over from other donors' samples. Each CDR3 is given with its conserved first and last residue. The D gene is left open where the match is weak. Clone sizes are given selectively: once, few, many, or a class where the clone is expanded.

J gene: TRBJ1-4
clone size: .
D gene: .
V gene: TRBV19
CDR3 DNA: TGTGCCAGTAGTATTCAAGGGGCGGGTGAAAAACTGTTTTTT
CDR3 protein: CASSIQGAGEKLFF

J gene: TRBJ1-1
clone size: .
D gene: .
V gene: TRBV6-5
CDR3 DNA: TGTGCCAGCAGTAGACAGGTCCCCAACACTGAAGCTTTCTTT
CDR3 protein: CASSRQVPNTEAFF

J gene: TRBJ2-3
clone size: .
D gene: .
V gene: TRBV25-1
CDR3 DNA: TGTGCCAGCAGTGAATTAGCAGCGGGAGACAGGGGCACAGATACGCAGTATTTT
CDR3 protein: CASSELAAGDRGTDTQYF

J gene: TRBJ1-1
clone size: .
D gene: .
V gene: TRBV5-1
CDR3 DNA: TGCGCCAGCAGCTTTGGGGGGAGTTTTGAAGCTTTCTTT
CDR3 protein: CASSFGGSFEAFF

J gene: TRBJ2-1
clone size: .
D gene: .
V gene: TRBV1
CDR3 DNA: TGCACCAGCAGGTCAATACGAGAGGCTGGTGAGCAGTTCTTC
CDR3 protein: CTSRSIREAGEQFF

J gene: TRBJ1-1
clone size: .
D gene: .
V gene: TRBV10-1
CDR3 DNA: TGCGCCAGCAGTGTTTTGGGGGCTTTCTTT
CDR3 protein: CASSVLGAFF

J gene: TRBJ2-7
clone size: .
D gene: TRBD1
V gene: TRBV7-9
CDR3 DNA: TGTGCCAGCAGTTACACAGGGGGCGGTATCTACGAGCAGTACTTC
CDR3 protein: CASSYTGGGIYEQYF

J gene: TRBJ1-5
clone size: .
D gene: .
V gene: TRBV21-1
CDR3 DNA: TGTGCCAGCAGCGCTCGGACAGGGGGGTTTAATCAGCCCCAGCATTTT
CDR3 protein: CASSARTGGFNQPQHF

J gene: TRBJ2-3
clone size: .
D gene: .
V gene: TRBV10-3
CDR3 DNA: TGTGCCATCAGTGAGTCTTACAGATCCGCAGATACGCAGTATTTT
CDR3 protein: CAISESYRSADTQYF

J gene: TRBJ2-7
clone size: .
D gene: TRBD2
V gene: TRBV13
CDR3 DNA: TGTGCCAGCAGCTTACGGGGACTAGCGGGACGGTACGAGCAGTACTTC
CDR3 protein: CASSLRGLAGRYEQYF

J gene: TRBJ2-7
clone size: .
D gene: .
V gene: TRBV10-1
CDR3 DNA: TGCGCCAGCTCCTTAGGAGGCTTC
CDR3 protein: CASSLGGF

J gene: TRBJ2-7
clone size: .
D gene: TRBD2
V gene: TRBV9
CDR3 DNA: TGTGCCAGCAGCGTAGTCCCGGGGGGGTTAAGCGAGCAGTACTTC
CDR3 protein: CASSVVPGGLSEQYF

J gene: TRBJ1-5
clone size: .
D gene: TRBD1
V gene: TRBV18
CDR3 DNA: TGTGCCAGCTCACGATTAGACAGGGGGAATCAGCCCCAGCATTTT
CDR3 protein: CASSRLDRGNQPQHF

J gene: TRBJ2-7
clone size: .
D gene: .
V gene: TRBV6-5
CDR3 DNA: TGTGCCAGCAACCCGACGCCCGGGTTTTCCTACGAGCAGTACTTC
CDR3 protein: CASNPTPGFSYEQYF

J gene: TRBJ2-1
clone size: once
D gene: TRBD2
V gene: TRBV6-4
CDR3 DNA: TGTGCCAGCTCCATTGGGACTAGCGGGAGTAATGAGCAGTTCTTC
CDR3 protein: CASSIGTSGSNEQFF

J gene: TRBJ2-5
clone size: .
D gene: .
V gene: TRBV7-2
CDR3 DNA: TGTGCCAGCAGCTTAGTACGTGGGAGGGGGGAGACCCAGTACTTC
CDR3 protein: CASSLVRGRGETQYF

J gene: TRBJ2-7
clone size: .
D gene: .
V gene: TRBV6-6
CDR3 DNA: TGTGCCAGCCTTAGTCCCCCTCCCGGTGTGCAGTACTTC
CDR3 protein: CASLSPPPGVQYF

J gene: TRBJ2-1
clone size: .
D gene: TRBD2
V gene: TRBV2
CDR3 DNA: TGTGCCACCAAGCGGGATGCTCCCTACAATGAGCAGTTCTTC
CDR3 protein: CATKRDAPYNEQFF

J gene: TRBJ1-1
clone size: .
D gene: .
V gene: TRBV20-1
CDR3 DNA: TGCAGTGTAGGAGGCAACACTGAAGCTTTCTTT
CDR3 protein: CSVGGNTEAFF

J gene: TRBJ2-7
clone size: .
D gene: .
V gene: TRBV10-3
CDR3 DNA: TGTGCCATCAGTGGGGGGACACCGGACGAGCAGTACTTC
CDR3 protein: CAISGGTPDEQYF

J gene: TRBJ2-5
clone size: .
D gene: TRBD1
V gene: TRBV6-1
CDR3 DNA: TGTGCCAGCAGTGAAGCAGAGACAGGGTGGGGGGAGACCCAGTACTTC
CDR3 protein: CASSEAETGWGETQYF

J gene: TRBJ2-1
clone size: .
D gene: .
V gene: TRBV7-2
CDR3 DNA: TGTGCCAGCAGCTTAGGGATTAGCAATGAGCAGTTCTTC
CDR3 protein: CASSLGISNEQFF

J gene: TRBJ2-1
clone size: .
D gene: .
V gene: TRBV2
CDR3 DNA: TGTGCCAGCAGTGAAACGCCCGTCAATGAGCAGTTCTTC
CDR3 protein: CASSETPVNEQFF

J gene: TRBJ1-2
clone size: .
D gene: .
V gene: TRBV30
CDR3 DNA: TGTGCCTGGGCGGCGGGGTTTGGCTACACCTTC
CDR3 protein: CAWAAGFGYTF

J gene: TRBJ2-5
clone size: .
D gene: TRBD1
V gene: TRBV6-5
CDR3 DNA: TGTGCCAGCAGTTACTCGACAGGGTATGGTGAGACCCAGTACTTC
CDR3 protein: CASSYSTGYGETQYF

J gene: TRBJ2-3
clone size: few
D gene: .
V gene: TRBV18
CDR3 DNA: TGTGCCAGCTCACGGAGCACAGATACGCAGTATTTT
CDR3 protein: CASSRSTDTQYF

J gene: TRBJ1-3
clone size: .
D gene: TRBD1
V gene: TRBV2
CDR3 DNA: TGTGCCAGCAGCGTACAGGGGGCTATCTCTGGAAACACCATATATTTT
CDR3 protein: CASSVQGAISGNTIYF

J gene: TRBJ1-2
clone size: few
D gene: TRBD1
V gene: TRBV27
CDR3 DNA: TGTGCCAGCAGTTCACAGGGGGCGGACTATGGCTACACCTTC
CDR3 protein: CASSSQGADYGYTF

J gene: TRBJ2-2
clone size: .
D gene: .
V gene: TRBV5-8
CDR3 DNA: TGTGCCAGCAGCTTGGCTATCACAGCCTCGAACACCGGGGAGCTGTTTTTT
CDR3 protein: CASSLAITASNTGELFF

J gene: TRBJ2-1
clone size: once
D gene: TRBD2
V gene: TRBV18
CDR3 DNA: TGTGCCAGCTCACCACAGACTAGCGGGAGTGTCGGGTGGAATGAGCAGTTCTTC
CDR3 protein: CASSPQTSGSVGWNEQFF

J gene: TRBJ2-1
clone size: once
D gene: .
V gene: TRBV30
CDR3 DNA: TGTGCCTGGAGTGACGGGGCGGTATACTACAATGAGCAGTTCTTC
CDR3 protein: CAWSDGAVYYNEQFF

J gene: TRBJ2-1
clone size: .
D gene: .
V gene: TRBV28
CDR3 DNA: TGTGCCAGCAGTCATCGGACGGCCCGATACTACTACAATGAGCAGTTCTTC
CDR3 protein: CASSHRTARYYYNEQFF

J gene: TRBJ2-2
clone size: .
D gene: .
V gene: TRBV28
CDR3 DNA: TGTGCCAGCAGTTTATTGATCGTTGCGGGGGAGCTGTTTTTT
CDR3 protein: CASSLLIVAGELFF

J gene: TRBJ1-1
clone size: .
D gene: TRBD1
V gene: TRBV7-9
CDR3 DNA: TGTGCCAGCACCGCGGACAGGAGGTTGGGCACTGAAGCTTTCTTT
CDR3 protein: CASTADRRLGTEAFF

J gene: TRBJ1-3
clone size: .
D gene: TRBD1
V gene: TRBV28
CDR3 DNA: TGTGCCAGCAGTCCTTACAGGGGCGCTGGAAACACCATATATTTT
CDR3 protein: CASSPYRGAGNTIYF

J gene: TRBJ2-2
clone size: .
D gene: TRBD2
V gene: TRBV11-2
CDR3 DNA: TGTGCCAGCAGCTTGGGACTAGCGGGACCGAACACCGGGGAGCTGTTTTTT
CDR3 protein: CASSLGLAGPNTGELFF

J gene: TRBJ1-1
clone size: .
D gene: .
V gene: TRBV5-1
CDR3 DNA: TGCGCCAGCAGCTCACAGGGCGGGGGCACTGAAGCTTTCTTT
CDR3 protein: CASSSQGGGTEAFF

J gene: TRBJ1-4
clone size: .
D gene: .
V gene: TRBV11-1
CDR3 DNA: TGTGCCAGCAGCTTAGCCGGACGGCCAACTAATGAAAAACTGTTTTTT
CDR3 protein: CASSLAGRPTNEKLFF

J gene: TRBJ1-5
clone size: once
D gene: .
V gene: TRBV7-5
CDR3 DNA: TGTGCCAGAAGCTCCCCTCCAAATCGACAGGGGAGGTATCAGCCCCAGCATTTT
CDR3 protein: CARSSPPNRQGRYQPQHF

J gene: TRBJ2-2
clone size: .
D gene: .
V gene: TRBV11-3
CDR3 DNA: TGTGCCAGCAGCTTCGACACCGGGGAGCTGTTTTTT
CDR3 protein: CASSFDTGELFF

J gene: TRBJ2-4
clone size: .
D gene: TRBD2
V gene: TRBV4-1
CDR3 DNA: TGCGCCAGCAGCCAAGAAGGACTAGCGGGAGGGGGGAAAAACATTCAGTACTTC
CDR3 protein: CASSQEGLAGGGKNIQYF

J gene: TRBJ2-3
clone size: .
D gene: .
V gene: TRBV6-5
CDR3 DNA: TGTGCCAGCAGTTCCCCCAGCGGGAGCACAGATACGCAGTATTTT
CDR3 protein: CASSSPSGSTDTQYF

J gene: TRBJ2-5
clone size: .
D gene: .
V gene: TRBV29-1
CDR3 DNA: TGCAGCGTTGATTCCGGGATCGGGGAGACCCAGTACTTC
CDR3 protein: CSVDSGIGETQYF

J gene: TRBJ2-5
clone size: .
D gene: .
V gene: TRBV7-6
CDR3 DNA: TGTGCCAGCAGCCACCCCCTCGTGGACCAAGAGACCCAGTACTTC
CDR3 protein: CASSHPLVDQETQYF

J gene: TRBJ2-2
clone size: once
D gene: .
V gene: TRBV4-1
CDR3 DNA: TGCGCCAGCAGCCAACCAGGGGTCACCGGGGAGCTGTTTTTT
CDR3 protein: CASSQPGVTGELFF

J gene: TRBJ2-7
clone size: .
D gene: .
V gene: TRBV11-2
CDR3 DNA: TGTGCCAGCAGCTTAGAACGTTTAGGAGCCAAATCCTACGAGCAGTACTTC
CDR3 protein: CASSLERLGAKSYEQYF

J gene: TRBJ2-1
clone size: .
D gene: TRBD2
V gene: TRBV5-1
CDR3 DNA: TGCGCCAGCAGCTTGGGACTAGCGGCCCGATCCTACAATGAGCAGTTCTTC
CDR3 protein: CASSLGLAARSYNEQFF

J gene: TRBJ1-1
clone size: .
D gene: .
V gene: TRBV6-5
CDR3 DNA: TGTGCCAGCAGTCCTACTGACCGGGGGACTGAAGCTTTCTTT
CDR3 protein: CASSPTDRGTEAFF

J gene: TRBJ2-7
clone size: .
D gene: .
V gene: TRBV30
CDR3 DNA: TGTGCCTGGAGTGCCGGGGCGGAGCAGTACTTC
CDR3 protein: CAWSAGAEQYF

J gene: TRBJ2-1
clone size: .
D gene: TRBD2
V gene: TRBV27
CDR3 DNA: TGTGCCAGCAGTTTAGGGCTAGCGGGAGGAAATGAGCAGTTCTTC
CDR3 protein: CASSLGLAGGNEQFF